This is a list of T cell receptor beta chains from one sample in a study of blood T cell repertoires in COVID-19. Only in-frame clones appear in the TCRdb table, and some are missing; sequencing was by immunoSEQ multiplex PCR. This sample has more than 85,000 clones, with over 60% found just once. Sequencing used peripheral blood. These receptor sequences come from a woman of 80 years or more with acute or convalescent COVID-19. Each CDR3 is given with its conserved first and last residue. The order of the fields is D gene, J gene, V gene, clone size, CDR3 protein, CDR3 DNA. D genes are given only for firm matches. Clone sizes are given selectively: once, few, many, or a class where the clone is expanded.

- | TRBJ2-5 | TRBV5-1 | few | CASSGGGGGGETQYF | TGCGCCAGCAGCGGGGGCGGGGGCGGCGGAGAGACCCAGTACTTC
- | TRBJ1-3 | TRBV10-1 | few | CASTLGRNYSNTIYF | TGCGCCAGCACCCTCGGGAGGAACTATTCAAACACCATATATTTT
- | TRBJ1-5 | TRBV18 | - | CASGTGRDGNQPQHF | TGTGCCAGCGGGACTGGCAGGGATGGCAATCAGCCCCAGCATTTT
TRBD1 | TRBJ2-5 | TRBV19 | - | CASSITGGDPQYF | TGTGCCAGTAGTATAACAGGGGGAGACCCGCAGTACTTC
TRBD1 | TRBJ2-5 | TRBV5-1 | - | CASSTGTAQETQYF | TGCGCCAGCAGCACGGGGACAGCTCAAGAGACCCAGTACTTC
- | TRBJ1-3 | TRBV28 | few | CASSAPGTRGNTIYF | TGTGCCAGCAGTGCGCCAGGTACGCGAGGAAACACCATATATTTT
TRBD1 | TRBJ1-3 | TRBV25-1 | - | CASSVPGTVGNTIYF | TGTGCCAGCAGTGTTCCAGGGACAGTCGGAAACACCATATATTTT
- | TRBJ1-1 | TRBV5-5 | - | CASSLTGEGKAFF | TGTGCCAGCAGCCTGACAGGTGAAGGGAAAGCTTTCTTT
TRBD2 | TRBJ2-5 | TRBV29-1 | - | CSVDVWGNLAGVSETQYF | TGCAGCGTTGATGTTTGGGGAAATCTAGCGGGAGTATCTGAGACCCAGTACTTC
- | TRBJ1-1 | TRBV7-2 | - | CASTLGEGRRGTEAFF | TGTGCCAGCACCTTAGGGGAGGGACGGCGGGGCACTGAAGCTTTCTTT
TRBD2 | TRBJ2-3 | TRBV4-3 | few | CASSQDSSGGTDTQYF | TGCGCCAGCAGCCAAGATTCTAGCGGGGGCACAGATACGCAGTATTTT
TRBD2 | TRBJ2-3 | TRBV12-5 | - | CASGLGGSGAYTDTQYF | TGTGCTAGTGGTTTGGGCGGTAGCGGGGCCTACACAGATACGCAGTATTTT
- | TRBJ2-5 | TRBV18 | - | CASSPPRGVRQYF | TGTGCCAGCTCACCGCCTCGTGGAGTAAGGCAGTACTTC
- | TRBJ2-3 | TRBV19 | once | CASSIGAGRSTDTQYF | TGTGCCAGTAGTATAGGCGCGGGACGGTCCACAGATACGCAGTATTTT
- | TRBJ1-2 | TRBV12-3/TRBV12-4 | once | CASSDFNYGYTF | TGTGCCAGCAGTGACTTCAACTATGGCTACACCTTC
- | TRBJ2-1 | TRBV12-5 | - | CASGLVAQDNEQFF | TGTGCTAGTGGTTTGGTTGCACAGGACAATGAGCAGTTCTTC
TRBD1 | TRBJ1-5 | TRBV9 | - | CASSVGTGFGQPQHF | TGTGCCAGCAGCGTAGGGACAGGGTTCGGACAGCCCCAGCATTTT
- | TRBJ1-5 | TRBV19 | - | CASSIAGQPQHF | TGTGCCAGTAGTATAGCGGGTCAGCCCCAGCATTTT
- | TRBJ1-1 | TRBV10-2 | - | CASRRGRDTEAFF | TGCGCCAGTCGCAGGGGAAGGGACACTGAAGCTTTCTTT
TRBD1 | TRBJ2-3 | TRBV4-1 | - | CASSQGGTESTDTQYF | TGCGCCAGCAGCCAAGGGGGGACAGAGAGCACAGATACGCAGTATTTT
TRBD2 | TRBJ2-1 | TRBV6-2/TRBV6-3 | - | CASSYRVAGGLIHEQFF | TGTGCCAGCAGTTATAGGGTGGCGGGGGGGCTTATACATGAGCAGTTCTTC
- | TRBJ2-1 | TRBV7-3 | - | CASSTQQGNEQFF | TGTGCCAGCAGCACACAACAGGGAAATGAGCAGTTCTTC
- | TRBJ1-1 | TRBV19 | - | CASSTLAENTEAFF | TGTGCCAGTAGTACCCTGGCGGAAAACACTGAAGCTTTCTTT
- | TRBJ2-7 | TRBV5-4 | - | CASSPRGWRAVDEQYF | TGTGCCAGCAGCCCGAGGGGGTGGAGAGCGGTGGACGAGCAGTACTTC